This entry concerns a single TCR beta chain. The antigen remains undetermined. Several immunoSEQ plates held equal portions of the genomic DNA taken from each subset. TCRdb's table, derived via immunoSEQ multiplex PCR, lists solely in-frame clones and lacks some. In the table there are approximately 980,000 clones, about three quarters of which are singletons. Free of recent acute infections or vaccinations, the donors were healthy HIV-negative adults. The data belong to a study of shared clonotypes between healthy human individuals. For the study at large: Three plates were used per donor for CD4 naive, three for CD4 memory, two for CD8 naive and one for CD8 memory. Findings and limits, study-wide: Clonotypes shared by all four sorted-subset donors had higher generation probabilities than non-shared clonotypes.

The CDR3 covers 14 residues. Germline CDR1 reads MNHEY; CDR2 reads SVGAGI. V gave up 0 bases and J gave up 5 bases, with 11 bases separating them. The sample consisted of memory CD4+ T cells sorted from blood. The subset: CD45RA-negative fraction. The TCR sequence derives from a man younger than 35 in good health. This rearrangement joins TRBV6-5 to TRBJ2-7; D is undetermined. As DNA, the CDR3 is TGTGCCAGCAGTTACTCGTCGCCGCCCGACGAGCAGTACTTC. Translated, it gives CASSYSSPPDEQYF.